The 11 T cell receptor beta chains below all came from one sample that was sequenced in a study of cytomegalovirus exposure and HLA in healthy donors. Libraries were prepared by immunoSEQ multiplex PCR; TCRdb keeps only in-frame clonotypes and omits some of them. This table holds approximately 300,000 clones, roughly 85% found once. The sample taken for sequencing was PBMCs. The receptors come from a woman between 18 and 29 years old in good health and CMV-seronegative.

This chain links TRBV6-1 with TRBJ2-5; D ambiguous. The CDR3 covers 13 residues. Germline V CDR1 and CDR2: MNHNS, SASEGT. The V end was cut by 7 bases, the J end by 4 bases, with 13 bases between. CDR3 bases: TGTGCCAGCATGTTTCCCGGCGGAGAGACCCAGTACTTC. It translates to CASMFPGGETQYF.

The V call is TRBV30, the J call TRBJ2-7, with TRBD1 identical over 7 bases. Trimming took 2 bases from V and 3 from J; bases not matched to a gene: 10. The CDR3 contains 15 residues. Looked up from germline, CDR1 is GTSNPN and CDR2 is SVGIG (reference sequence). The CDR3 DNA reads TGTGCCTGGAGTCGTGGTCAGGGGGATCTCTACGAGCAGTACTTC. Protein sequence: CAWSRGQGDLYEQYF.

CDR3 sequence (DNA): TGTGCCAGCAGTTCTAAGGAGGGATCCGGGGAGCTGTTTTTT. Translated, it gives CASSSKEGSGELFF. The chain links TRBV28 to TRBJ2-2; tentative D call: TRBD2 (6 bases). Trimming cost V 4 bases and J 6 bases, with 12 bases left between them. The CDR3 spans 14 residues. Germline V gives CDR1 MDHEN, CDR2 SYDVKM. Full variable domain (missing parts from reference TRBV28 and TRBJ2-2): DVKVTQSSRYLVKRTGEKVFLECVQDMDHENMFWYRQDPGLGLRLIYFSYDVKMKEKGDIPEGYSVSREKKERFSLILESASTNQTSMYLCASSSKEGSGELFFGEGSRLTVL.

V and J are TRBV4-1 and TRBJ1-2; perhaps TRBD1 as D (6 bases). V was cut by 0 bases and J by 2 bases, with 19 bases left in between. This CDR3 is built from 18 residues. The germline CDR1 and CDR2 sequences are MGHRA and YSYEKL. CDR3 protein: CASSQDQAGDPSNYGYTF. CDR3 coding DNA: TGCGCCAGCAGCCAAGATCAGGCAGGGGATCCCTCGAACTATGGCTACACCTTC.

The V call is TRBV2, the J call TRBJ2-5, with TRBD2 matching 13 bases. The germline CDR1 and CDR2 sequences are SNHLY and FYNNEI. Losses at the gene ends were 7 bases for V and 5 bases for J; bases not matched to a gene: 7. The CDR3 contains 15 residues. This CDR3 reads CASTYGLAGVETQYF. Written as DNA, the CDR3 is TGTGCCAGCACCTATGGACTAGCGGGAGTGGAGACCCAGTACTTC.

This chain joins TRBV27 and TRBJ1-5; D unresolved. The CDR3 has 16 residues. Trimming pared 3 bases from V and 1 base from J, leaving 13 bases between. Per germline, CDR1 MNHEY and CDR2 SMNVEV (reference sequence). CDR3 amino acids: CASSFFGGLSNQPQHF. DNA for the CDR3: TGTGCCAGCAGTTTTTTCGGCGGACTCAGCAATCAGCCCCAGCATTTT.

The chain combines TRBV30 with TRBJ1-1, with D possibly being TRBD1 (5 bases). This CDR3 contains 15 residues. V lost 8 bases, J lost 4 bases, and 23 bases lay in between. Germline V lookup: CDR1 GTSNPN, CDR2 SVGIG (reference sequence). CDR3 coding DNA: TGTGCCGGTCAGGGAAGTCGCGGCGGGGGCACTGAAGCTTTCTTT. Protein product: CAGQGSRGGGTEAFF.

J is TRBJ2-7 and V is TRBV5-5; a possible D gene is TRBD1 (5 bases). This CDR3 comprises 17 residues. Germline loops: CDR1 SGHKS, CDR2 YYEKEE (reference sequence). V was clipped by 0 bases and J by 6 bases, with 22 bases between them. The CDR3 spells CASSLEVTQIWGSEQYF. The DNA of the CDR3 is TGTGCCAGCAGCTTGGAGGTGACGCAAATATGGGGCAGCGAGCAGTACTTC.

The chain employs TRBV28 and TRBJ2-2; TRBD1 matches at 8 bases. The V gene end was trimmed by 3 bases and the J gene end by 2 bases; junction bases not matched to a gene: 5. Germline V CDR1 and CDR2: MDHEN, SYDVKM. This CDR3 contains 16 residues. This CDR3 reads CASSLAGQGNTGELFF. In DNA, the CDR3 is TGTGCCAGCAGTTTGGCTGGACAGGGAAACACCGGGGAGCTGTTTTTT.

V gene TRBV9 combines with J gene TRBJ1-1; D uncertain. Trimming removed 1 base from V and 4 bases from J, with 17 bases in between. The length of the CDR3 is 16 residues. Germline loops: CDR1 SGDLS, CDR2 YYNGEE. CDR3: CASSVNVGVSGTEAFF. In DNA, the CDR3 is TGTGCCAGCAGCGTAAACGTCGGGGTTTCGGGCACTGAAGCTTTCTTT. Looking up the rest from reference TRBV9 and TRBJ1-1 gives the full variable domain: DSGVTQTPKHLITATGQRVTLRCSPRSGDLSVYWYQQSLDQGLQFLIQYYNGEERAKGNILERFSAQQFPDLHSELNLSSLELGDSALYFCASSVNVGVSGTEAFFGQGTRLTVV.

The chain is built from TRBV29-1 and TRBJ2-2; no firm D call. V lost 0 bases to trimming and J lost 0 bases, with 11 bases between them. Germline V CDR1 and CDR2: SQVTM, ANQGSEA. This CDR3 is 16 amino acids long. The CDR3 spells CSVEDLSLANTGELFF. The CDR3, as DNA: TGCAGCGTTGAAGATCTTAGCTTGGCGAACACCGGGGAGCTGTTTTTT.